The clone carrying this T cell receptor beta chain was counted a single time. Its antigen remains unidentified. Assay: immunoSEQ multiplex PCR; the TCRdb copy retains only in-frame clones and omits some. The table lists roughly 40,000 clones, 81% of them singletons. V dropped 4 bases and J dropped 6; count of bases not matched to a gene: 8. Per germline, CDR1 SNHLY and CDR2 FYNNEI. The CDR3 extends over 15 amino acids. These data are taken from a study of OX40 agonist ivuxolimab in advanced cancers. Background on the study: Patients treated during dose escalation were battling hepatocellular carcinoma, melanoma, renal cell or head and neck cancer. A partial response was reached by three patients: one with hepatocellular carcinoma and two with cutaneous melanoma. General study points: Partial responders dosed at 0.1-3.0 mg/kg displayed clonal expansion ranking among the lowest.

The chain uses TRBV2 and TRBJ1-5; 8 bases align to TRBD1. The clonotype originates from an adult with an advanced solid tumor such as melanoma, head and neck, liver or kidney cancer. The material sequenced was CD4+ or CD8+ T cells sorted from blood, taken in a trial of the OX40 agonist ivuxolimab. CDR3 DNA: TGTGCCAGCAGTGCCCTCGGACAGGGCAGTCAGCCCCAGCATTTT. It translates to CASSALGQGSQPQHF.